The rows below give T cell receptor beta chains drawn from one sample of a study of read filtering for tumor transcriptome and immune sequencing. TCRdb called the reads again in MiXCR, with one record for every CDR3 protein. The sample lists approximately 41,000 distinct CDR3 sequences, roughly an eighth seen once, with 25% to 35% in the top ten. The sequencing input was a population of CD138-negative cells sorted from bone marrow. These receptors were obtained from a donor at least 40 years old with multiple myeloma. Both conserved end residues are part of each CDR3. The D gene is left open where the match is weak. The size field reads once, few, many or a size class.

J: TRBJ1-4; D: -; V: TRBV7-9; size: many; CDR3: CASSRTSDNEKLFF; DNA: TGTGCCAGCAGCCGAACGAGTGACAATGAAAAACTGTTTTTT
J: TRBJ2-1; D: -; V: TRBV11-2; size: many; CDR3: CASKGSEGSYNEQFF; DNA: TGTGCCAGCAAGGGATCTGAAGGCTCCTACAATGAGCAGTTCTTC
J: TRBJ2-7; D: TRBD1; V: TRBV12-3/TRBV12-4; size: many; CDR3: CASSRDRAYEQYF; DNA: TGTGCCAGCAGCCGGGACAGGGCCTACGAGCAGTACTTC
J: TRBJ1-1; D: -; V: TRBV12-3/TRBV12-4; size: few; CDR3: CASSRGRSNTEAFF; DNA: TGTGCCAGCAGTAGGGGACGGTCGAACACTGAAGCTTTCTTT
J: TRBJ2-3; D: TRBD1; V: TRBV4-3; size: many; CDR3: CASSQAGGSFRSTDTQYF; DNA: TGCGCCAGCAGCCAGGCAGGGGGCAGTTTCCGTAGCACAGATACGCAGTATTTT
J: TRBJ2-6; D: -; V: TRBV5-5; size: many; CDR3: CASRARRGTGANVLTF; DNA: TGTGCCAGCAGAGCCCGCCGCGGAACTGGGGCCAACGTCCTGACTTTC
J: TRBJ2-3; D: -; V: TRBV30; size: many; CDR3: CAWSSLADSTDTQYF; DNA: TGTGCCTGGAGTAGCCTAGCCGATAGCACAGATACGCAGTATTTT
J: TRBJ2-7; D: -; V: TRBV5-1; size: many; CDR3: CASSLIGPTYEQYF; DNA: TGCGCCAGCAGCTTGATCGGGCCGACCTACGAGCAGTACTTC
J: TRBJ2-1; D: TRBD1; V: TRBV20-1; size: many; CDR3: CSAFGQGFSGEQFF; DNA: TGCAGTGCATTTGGACAGGGGTTTTCGGGTGAGCAGTTCTTC
J: TRBJ2-3; D: TRBD2; V: TRBV15; size: many; CDR3: CATSRARTSGTSADTQYF; DNA: TGTGCCACCAGCAGAGCCCGGACTAGCGGGACTAGTGCAGATACGCAGTATTTT